Listed below are T cell receptor beta chains from one sample, sequenced in a study of blood T cell repertoires in COVID-19. Assay: immunoSEQ multiplex PCR; the TCRdb copy retains only in-frame clones and omits some. Of 200,000 to 250,000 clones in the sample, 80% to 90% were seen once. What was sequenced was PBMCs or T cells enriched from blood (not recorded which). The receptors originated from a woman aged 25 to 39 who had been exposed to COVID-19. CDR3s include the opening cysteine and the closing phenylalanine or tryptophan. The order of the fields is D gene, V gene, clone size, J gene, CDR3 protein, CDR3 DNA. A D gene is named only where the DNA matches it firmly. Clone size is shown for a subset of rows, as once, few, many or a class of expanded clone.

TRBD1	TRBV4-1	NA	TRBJ1-5	CASSQDPGQGNNQPQHF	TGCGCCAGCAGCCAAGATCCGGGACAGGGGAACAATCAGCCCCAGCATTTT
TRBD2	TRBV10-3	NA	TRBJ2-3	CAILAGEVDTQYF	TGTGCCATTCTAGCGGGAGAGGTAGATACGCAGTATTTT
NA	TRBV5-1	NA	TRBJ2-7	CASSSTNYEQYF	TGCGCCAGCAGCTCGACAAACTACGAGCAGTACTTC
NA	TRBV5-1	once	TRBJ1-1	CASSLWAGQPNTEAFF	TGCGCCAGCAGCCTATGGGCCGGACAACCGAACACTGAAGCTTTCTTT
NA	TRBV7-9	NA	TRBJ1-1	CASSSPWRVGTEAFF	TGTGCCAGCAGCTCCCCCTGGAGGGTCGGCACTGAAGCTTTCTTT
TRBD1	TRBV6-5	NA	TRBJ1-1	CASSYGQGANTEAFF	TGTGCCAGCAGTTACGGACAGGGTGCGAACACTGAAGCTTTCTTT
NA	TRBV7-2	NA	TRBJ1-1	CASSLALALREAFF	TGTGCCAGCAGCTTAGCTCTGGCACTCAGGGAAGCTTTCTTT
NA	TRBV5-1	NA	TRBJ1-1	CASKMGGTEAFF	TGCGCCAGTAAAATGGGGGGGACTGAAGCTTTCTTT
TRBD1	TRBV2	NA	TRBJ1-2	CASVQGALGYTF	TGTGCCAGCGTGCAGGGGGCACTTGGCTACACCTTC
TRBD2	TRBV7-6	NA	TRBJ2-3	CASSLGGLAAQGTQYF	TGTGCCAGCAGCTTAGGAGGGCTAGCGGCGCAGGGTACGCAGTATTTT
TRBD1	TRBV3-1/TRBV3-2	NA	TRBJ2-1	CASSHPRTGGDNEQFF	TGTGCCAGCAGCCACCCTAGGACAGGGGGGGACAATGAGCAGTTCTTC
NA	TRBV19	NA	TRBJ2-7	CASSMELVGGFSEQYF	TGTGCCAGTAGTATGGAACTCGTTGGGGGGTTCTCCGAGCAGTACTTC
NA	TRBV6-1	NA	TRBJ2-7	CASSEGPGDEQYF	TGTGCCAGCAGTGAAGGCCCGGGGGACGAGCAGTACTTC
NA	TRBV29-1	NA	TRBJ1-1	CSVDWGGQGAFF	TGCAGCGTTGATTGGGGTGGACAAGGAGCTTTCTTT
TRBD2	TRBV28	NA	TRBJ2-3	CASSNPLQTSGWLTDTQYF	TGTGCCAGCAGTAACCCGCTCCAGACTAGCGGGTGGCTCACAGATACGCAGTATTTT
NA	TRBV5-4	NA	TRBJ1-3	CASSLYSGNTIYF	TGTGCCAGCAGCTTGTATTCTGGAAACACCATATATTTT
NA	TRBV18	NA	TRBJ2-2	CASSPEITGELFF	TGTGCCAGCTCACCTGAGATAACCGGGGAGCTGTTTTTT
TRBD2	TRBV7-9	NA	TRBJ2-7	CASSLATSGTYEQYF	TGTGCCAGCAGCTTAGCAACTAGCGGGACTTACGAGCAGTACTTC
NA	TRBV19	NA	TRBJ2-1	CASSITSGLRLIYNEQFF	TGTGCCAGTAGTATCACCTCGGGACTCCGATTGATCTACAATGAGCAGTTCTTC
TRBD1	TRBV4-1	NA	TRBJ2-2	CASSPTGVLSTGELFF	TGCGCCAGCAGCCCGACAGGGGTTTTATCCACCGGGGAGCTGTTTTTT
NA	TRBV5-4	NA	TRBJ1-1	CASSWRENTEAFF	TGTGCCAGCAGCTGGAGGGAAAACACTGAAGCTTTCTTT
NA	TRBV5-4	once	TRBJ1-2	CASRIQPGGGYTF	TGTGCCAGCAGGATTCAACCAGGAGGTGGCTACACCTTC
NA	TRBV9	NA	TRBJ1-1	CASSVEGGTEAFF	TGTGCCAGCAGCGTAGAAGGGGGCACTGAAGCTTTCTTT
TRBD2	TRBV18	NA	TRBJ2-1	CASSPLAGEIHNEQFF	TGTGCCAGCTCACCGCTAGCGGGAGAAATCCACAATGAGCAGTTCTTC
NA	TRBV20-1	NA	TRBJ1-1	CSARRDTEAFF	TGCAGTGCCCGCAGGGATACTGAAGCTTTCTTT
TRBD1	TRBV5-1	NA	TRBJ1-1	CASLGQGVPNTEAFF	TGCGCCAGTCTGGGACAGGGGGTTCCTAACACTGAAGCTTTCTTT
TRBD1	TRBV6-5	NA	TRBJ2-5	CASSFLDRRETQYF	TGTGCCAGCAGTTTCTTGGACAGGAGGGAGACCCAGTACTTC
NA	TRBV20-1	NA	TRBJ2-7	CSASGSQSYEQYF	TGCAGTGCTAGTGGATCACAGAGCTACGAGCAGTACTTC
NA	TRBV15	many	TRBJ2-7	CATSRDTGKPHEQYF	TGTGCCACCAGCAGAGATACAGGGAAGCCCCACGAGCAGTACTTC
NA	TRBV5-4	NA	TRBJ2-3	CASSSAARGSTDTQYF	TGTGCCAGCAGCTCTGCTGCGCGGGGTAGCACAGATACGCAGTATTTT
NA	TRBV4-1	NA	TRBJ2-7	CASSPGRQGYEQYF	TGCGCCAGCAGCCCAGGGCGGCAGGGCTACGAGCAGTACTTC
NA	TRBV5-1	NA	TRBJ2-3	CASSPTSLADTQYF	TGCGCCAGCAGCCCCACTAGTCTCGCCGATACGCAGTATTTT
TRBD2	TRBV7-9	NA	TRBJ2-7	CASSLGLGLEQYF	TGTGCCAGCAGCCTCGGACTAGGTCTCGAGCAGTACTTC
TRBD2	TRBV7-2	NA	TRBJ2-3	CASSSGLAKDTQYF	TGTGCCAGCAGCTCCGGACTAGCGAAAGATACGCAGTATTTT
NA	TRBV9	NA	TRBJ1-4	CASSATGFSNEKLFF	TGTGCCAGCAGCGCCACAGGGTTTAGTAATGAAAAACTGTTTTTT
TRBD1	TRBV29-1	NA	TRBJ1-2	CSVKGTGPNYGYTF	TGCAGCGTTAAAGGGACAGGGCCGAACTATGGCTACACCTTC
NA	TRBV9	NA	TRBJ1-1	CASSVILGAEAFF	TGTGCCAGCAGTGTAATTCTGGGAGCTGAAGCTTTCTTT
TRBD1	TRBV6-5	NA	TRBJ2-3	CASRWTGAFTDTQYF	TGTGCCAGCAGATGGACAGGGGCCTTCACAGATACGCAGTATTTT
TRBD2	TRBV5-1	few	TRBJ2-7	CASTPRTSGTYEQYF	TGCGCCAGCACTCCGAGGACTAGCGGGACCTACGAGCAGTACTTC
TRBD2	TRBV30	NA	TRBJ2-1	CAWVAGAYNEQFF	TGTGCCTGGGTAGCGGGGGCTTACAATGAGCAGTTCTTC
TRBD1	TRBV28	NA	TRBJ1-2	CASSLSSTGVYGYTF	TGTGCCAGCAGTTTAAGTTCGACAGGGGTGTATGGCTACACCTTC
TRBD2	TRBV11-2	NA	TRBJ2-7	CASSLLTSGRGPYEQYF	TGTGCCAGCAGCTTATTGACTAGCGGGAGAGGGCCCTACGAGCAGTACTTC
TRBD2	TRBV7-9	NA	TRBJ2-1	CASSTRLAGVVQQFF	TGTGCCAGCAGCACCAGACTAGCGGGAGTAGTGCAACAGTTCTTC
TRBD2	TRBV5-1	once	TRBJ2-7	CASSVLAERSYEQYF	TGCGCCAGCAGCGTTCTAGCGGAACGCTCCTACGAGCAGTACTTC
NA	TRBV9	once	TRBJ1-3	CASSVEVSGSGNTIYF	TGTGCCAGCAGCGTAGAGGTCTCGGGCTCTGGAAACACCATATATTTT
TRBD2	TRBV10-1	NA	TRBJ2-2	CASSDLPHWTSESTGELFF	TGCGCCAGCAGTGACCTGCCCCATTGGACTAGCGAATCTACCGGGGAGCTGTTTTTT
TRBD2	TRBV28	NA	TRBJ2-3	CASSLTSGRKLDTQYF	TGTGCCAGCAGTTTGACTAGCGGGAGGAAACTAGATACGCAGTATTTT
NA	TRBV10-3	NA	TRBJ2-1	CAISEYPGTPYNEQFF	TGTGCCATCAGTGAGTACCCCGGGACACCCTACAATGAGCAGTTCTTC
NA	TRBV4-2	NA	TRBJ1-2	CASSQEARTNYGYTF	TGTGCCAGCAGCCAAGAAGCCAGGACTAACTATGGCTACACCTTC
TRBD1	TRBV29-1	NA	TRBJ2-3	CSVDGQGGTDTQYF	TGCAGCGTTGACGGACAGGGCGGCACAGATACGCAGTATTTT